The rows below give T cell receptor beta chains drawn from one sample of a study of blood T cells in healthy people across ages. A single record per CDR3 protein comes from TCRdb applying MiXCR to the 5' RACE reads. The data hold more than 500,000 distinct CDR3 sequences, with 25% to 30% observed a single time. The source material was blood. Every receptor here comes from a woman aged 70-85 years in good health. Each CDR3 is given with its conserved first and last residue. D genes are given only for firm matches. The size field is filled for only some rows; it gives once, few, many or a size class.

d_call: TRBD1
v_call: TRBV29-1
j_call: TRBJ2-5
clone_size: few
cdr3_nt: TGCAGCGTTGTTGGACAGGGGCTTGGGGAGACCCAGTACTTC
cdr3_aa: CSVVGQGLGETQYF

d_call: TRBD1
v_call: TRBV9
j_call: TRBJ2-6
clone_size: -
cdr3_nt: TGTGCCAGCAGCGTTGACAGGGGGGCAGCTGGGGCCAACGTCCTGACTTTC
cdr3_aa: CASSVDRGAAGANVLTF

d_call: TRBD1
v_call: TRBV18
j_call: TRBJ1-6
clone_size: -
cdr3_nt: TGTGCCAGCTCACCTTTGGGACAGAATAATTCACCCCTCCACTTT
cdr3_aa: CASSPLGQNNSPLHF

d_call: -
v_call: TRBV20-1
j_call: TRBJ2-7
clone_size: -
cdr3_nt: TGCAGTGCAACGACTGGGGGCCGGCCCCACGAGCAGTACTTC
cdr3_aa: CSATTGGRPHEQYF

d_call: TRBD2
v_call: TRBV7-2
j_call: TRBJ2-5
clone_size: -
cdr3_nt: TGTGCCAGCAGCTCGTTCTGGCGGGGGGGACAAGAGACCCAGTACTTC
cdr3_aa: CASSSFWRGGQETQYF

d_call: TRBD2
v_call: TRBV4-3
j_call: TRBJ2-1
clone_size: few
cdr3_nt: TGCGCCAGCAGCCACGCACTAGCGGGGGTGAGGAATGAGCAGTTCTTC
cdr3_aa: CASSHALAGVRNEQFF

d_call: -
v_call: TRBV20-1
j_call: TRBJ2-5
clone_size: -
cdr3_nt: TGCAGTGCTAAGGGTCTCGGGGGAGAGACCCAGTACTTC
cdr3_aa: CSAKGLGGETQYF

d_call: TRBD2
v_call: TRBV5-1
j_call: TRBJ2-3
clone_size: -
cdr3_nt: TGCGCCAGCAGCTTGGCCGGGACTAGCGCTACAGATACGCAGTATTTT
cdr3_aa: CASSLAGTSATDTQYF

d_call: TRBD2
v_call: TRBV2
j_call: TRBJ2-5
clone_size: few
cdr3_nt: TGTGCCAGCAGAGAAACAGCGGGGCCCCAAGAGACCCAGTACTTC
cdr3_aa: CASRETAGPQETQYF

d_call: -
v_call: TRBV20-1
j_call: TRBJ2-7
clone_size: few
cdr3_nt: TGCAGTGCTAGGGACAGAACTCCCTACGAGCAGTACTTC
cdr3_aa: CSARDRTPYEQYF

d_call: -
v_call: TRBV2
j_call: TRBJ2-5
clone_size: -
cdr3_nt: TGTGCCAGCGGAAAGGGAGAGACCCAGTACTTC
cdr3_aa: CASGKGETQYF

d_call: -
v_call: TRBV5-1
j_call: TRBJ2-7
clone_size: -
cdr3_nt: TGCGCCAGCAGCTTGTCGGTAGGGGTGTCCTACGAGCAGTACTTC
cdr3_aa: CASSLSVGVSYEQYF